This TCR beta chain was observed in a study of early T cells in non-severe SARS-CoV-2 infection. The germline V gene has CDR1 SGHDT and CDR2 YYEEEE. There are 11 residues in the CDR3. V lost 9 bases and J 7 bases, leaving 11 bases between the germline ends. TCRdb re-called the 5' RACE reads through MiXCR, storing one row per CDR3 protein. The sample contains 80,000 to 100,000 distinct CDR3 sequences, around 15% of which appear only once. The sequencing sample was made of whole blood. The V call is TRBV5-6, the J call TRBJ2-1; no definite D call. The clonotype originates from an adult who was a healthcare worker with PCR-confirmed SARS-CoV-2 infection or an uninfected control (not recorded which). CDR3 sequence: CATTRENEQFF. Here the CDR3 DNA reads TGTGCCACCACAAGGGAAAATGAGCAGTTCTTC.